One sample yielded the 17 T cell receptor beta chains listed below, sequenced in a study of T-cell reconstitution after alpha-beta-depleted transplantation in children. The TCRbeta library incorporated unique molecular identifiers. TCRdb processed the PCR reads anew with MiXCR; each CDR3 protein has one entry. The profile shows over 90,000 distinct CDR3 sequences, approximately 8% of them singletons. Sequences were derived from PBMCs, sampled before TCRalphabeta/CD19-depleted stem cell transplant. The receptors were sampled from a boy younger than 10 with acute lymphoblastic leukemia, due to receive a stem cell transplant.

This clonotype was seen many times. The chain recombines TRBV12-3 or TRBV12-4 with TRBJ2-1; 7 bases match TRBD1. Losses at the gene ends were 6 bases for V and 6 bases for J; bases not matched to a gene: 5. The CDR3 totals 13 residues. The CDR3 sequence is CASSWTGFNEQFF. The CDR3 DNA reads as TGTGCCAGCAGCTGGACAGGTTTCAATGAGCAGTTCTTC.

This chain connects TRBV12-3 or TRBV12-4 to TRBJ2-3; 12 nucleotides agree with TRBD2. After removal of 6 bases from V and 0 bases from J, the junction contained 13 bases not matched to a gene. The CDR3 contains 19 residues. CDR3 loop: CASSPRRLAGGMSTDTQYF. CDR3 DNA sequence: TGTGCCAGCAGCCCCCGGCGGCTAGCGGGGGGGATGAGCACAGATACGCAGTATTTT.

In its sample, this clonotype was seen many times. The genes are TRBV3-1 and TRBJ2-1, with D unclear. This CDR3 is 14 amino acids long. V lost 6 bases and J 3 bases, leaving 12 bases between the germline ends. In germline, CDR1 is LGHDT, CDR2 YNNKEL (reference sequence). DNA for the CDR3: TGTGCCAGCAGTCCTACCATATACTACAATGAGCAGTTCTTC. This gives the protein CASSPTIYYNEQFF.

This clonotype came up many times. The chain is built from TRBV29-1 and TRBJ2-3; 10 bases map to TRBD2. Germline loops: CDR1 SQVTM, CDR2 ANQGSEA. This CDR3 comprises 14 residues. J gave up 5 bases and V 4 bases, and 6 bases lay outside the gene matches. The CDR3 region has the DNA TGCAGCGTTGCTAGCGGGGGAGGTAGAGATACGCAGTATTTT. Translated, it gives CSVASGGGRDTQYF.

This clonotype came up many times. The rearrangement joins TRBV20-1 to TRBJ2-3, with TRBD2 identical over 7 bases. The CDR3 totals 11 residues. Germline assignment: CDR1 DFQATT and CDR2 SNEGSKA (reference sequence). The J segment lost 6 bases and the V segment lost 6 bases, leaving 3 bases of the junction unmatched. The CDR3 DNA reads TGCAGTGCCTCACTAGCGGATACGCAGTATTTT. Residues: CSASLADTQYF.

The chain combines TRBV10-2 with TRBJ2-3; 11 nucleotides align to TRBD2. Germline lookup yields CDR1 WSHSY and CDR2 SAAADI. V was clipped by 8 bases and J by 1 base; unmatched bases: 2. The CDR3 spans 14 residues. The chain's CDR3 is CASELAGGTDTQYF. The CDR3 DNA sequence: TGCGCCAGCGAACTAGCGGGGGGCACAGATACGCAGTATTTT.

This clonotype occurred many times. The CDR3 reads CAILTGTQPPGELFF. The CDR3 nucleotides read TGTGCCATCCTGACCGGGACCCAACCTCCCGGGGAGCTGTTTTTT. This chain links TRBV10-3 with TRBJ2-2; D tentatively fits TRBD1 or TRBD2 (5 bases each). Trimming removed 8 bases at V and 6 bases at J, with 19 bases between. Germline CDR1 reads ENHRY; CDR2 reads SYGVKD. This CDR3 is built from 15 residues.

In this sample, this clonotype turned up many times. The rearrangement joins TRBV2 to TRBJ1-1; D is possibly TRBD1 (5 bases). Germline lookup yields CDR1 SNHLY and CDR2 FYNNEI. V shed 7 bases and J shed 4 bases, with 16 bases lying between them. The length of the CDR3 is 14 residues. In nucleotides, the CDR3 is TGTGCCAGCACTGAGGGGAATTGGGGCACTGAAGCTTTCTTT. Translating it yields CASTEGNWGTEAFF.

The chain couples TRBV5-1 to TRBJ2-5, with D perhaps matching TRBD1 (6 bases). V was clipped by 4 bases and J by 0 bases, with 10 bases between them. The CDR3 has 14 amino acids. CDR1 and CDR2 from the germline V gene are SGHRS and YFSETQ. The DNA of the CDR3 is TGCGCCAGCAGCCACGGGACAAACCAAGAGACCCAGTACTTC. It yields the protein CASSHGTNQETQYF.

This sequence joins TRBV12-3 or TRBV12-4 and TRBJ2-2; perhaps D is TRBD1 or TRBD2 (6 bases each). V was trimmed by 7 bases and J by 5 bases, leaving 14 bases between them. The CDR3 loop spans 14 amino acids. In nucleotides, the CDR3 is TGTGCCAGCATTACGGGGGCGGGTACCGGGGAGCTGTTTTTT. Its protein is CASITGAGTGELFF.

This clonotype was detected ten times or more. The rearrangement uses TRBV3-1 and TRBJ2-2, with D unresolved. This CDR3 has 14 residues. With 4 bases removed from V and 5 bases from J, the gap between germline ends came to 11 bases. CDR1 and CDR2 from the germline V gene are LGHDT and YNNKEL (reference sequence). The CDR3 region has the DNA TGTGCCAGCAGCCCCATGCCGGATACCGGGGAGCTGTTTTTT. Its translation: CASSPMPDTGELFF. The whole variable domain, filled in from reference TRBV3-1 and TRBJ2-2, reads DTAVSQTPKYLVTQMGNDKSIKCEQNLGHDTMYWYKQDSKKFLKIMFSYNNKELIINETVPNRFSPKSPDKAHLNLHINSLELGDSAVYFCASSPMPDTGELFFGEGSRLTVL.

This clonotype was seen only a few times. V gene TRBV27 combines with J gene TRBJ1-1; D is ambiguous. The CDR3 contains 14 residues. CDR1 and CDR2 from the germline V gene are MNHEY and SMNVEV (reference sequence). The V and J ends lost 5 bases and 0 bases respectively, with 10 bases between them. CDR3 region: CASSITRVNTEAFF. CDR3 coding DNA: TGTGCCAGCAGTATTACGAGGGTGAACACTGAAGCTTTCTTT.

This clonotype was recorded many times. The V and J genes are TRBV7-9 and TRBJ1-1; D unresolved. Germline-derived CDR1 and CDR2 are SEHNR and FQNEAQ (reference sequence). CDR3 size: 12 residues. V lost 2 bases and J 3 bases, leaving 4 bases between the germline ends. This CDR3 reads CASSLSYTEAFF. The CDR3, as DNA: TGTGCCAGCAGCTTAAGCTACACTGAAGCTTTCTTT.

This clonotype was counted many times. This chain joins TRBV20-1 and TRBJ2-3; D tentatively reads TRBD1 or TRBD2 (6 bases each). The germline gives CDR1 DFQATT, CDR2 SNEGSKA (reference sequence). There are 15 residues in the CDR3. V lost 5 bases and J 7 bases, leaving 22 bases between the germline ends. DNA for the CDR3: TGCAGTGCTCCGAGGGGGGCCCAGCTATCCAATACGCAGTATTTT. Amino acids: CSAPRGAQLSNTQYF.

This clonotype was seen ten or more times. The genes are TRBV5-1 and TRBJ2-3; 7 nucleotides align to TRBD1. The CDR3 runs to 15 residues. The trim removed 0 bases at V and 2 bases at J, leaving 3 bases unmatched. Germline CDR1 is SGHRS and CDR2 is YFSETQ. The DNA of the CDR3 is TGCGCCAGCAGCTTGGAGGGACAGCCCACAGATACGCAGTATTTT. It translates to CASSLEGQPTDTQYF.

V gene TRBV6-5 combines with J gene TRBJ2-2; D not resolved. The CDR3 covers 15 residues. The germline V gene has CDR1 MNHEY and CDR2 SVGAGI. Trimming stripped 2 bases from V and 1 base from J, with 8 bases between. This chain's CDR3 is CASSYVPGNTGELFF. CDR3 sequence (DNA): TGTGCCAGCAGTTACGTCCCAGGGAACACCGGGGAGCTGTTTTTT.

This clonotype was seen at least ten times. A read error may account for a junction end that differs from germline. The gene calls are TRBV7-7 and TRBJ2-7; 7 nucleotides match TRBD2. CDR3 length: 13 residues. Germline loops: CDR1 SSHAT, CDR2 FNYEAQ (reference sequence). This CDR3 is CASSLQAGYEQYF. In DNA, the CDR3 is TGTGCTAGCAGCTTACAAGCGGGATACGAGCAGTACTTC.